These 22 T cell receptor beta chains originate from one sample sequenced in a study of graft-versus-host responses after intestinal transplantation. Assay: immunoSEQ multiplex PCR; the TCRdb copy retains only in-frame clones and omits some. The table lists about 97,000 clones, around 91% of them singletons. No antigen has been identified for these receptors. The source material was unstimulated CD4+ T cells sorted from spleen or lymph node cells, sampled before transplant. These receptors all come from a human donor who was the organ donor for an intestinal transplant.

The chain joins TRBV27 to TRBJ2-7; TRBD1 agrees at 9 bases. Losses at the gene ends were 6 bases for V and 0 bases for J; bases not matched to a gene: 3. The germline V gene encodes CDR1 MNHEY and CDR2 SMNVEV (reference sequence). This CDR3 is 14 amino acids long. The CDR3 DNA reads as TGTGCCAGCAGGGACAGGGGAACCTCCTACGAGCAGTACTTC. This gives the protein CASRDRGTSYEQYF.

This clone was detected only once. The chain employs TRBV5-4 and TRBJ2-5, with D perhaps matching TRBD2 (5 bases). Germline CDR1 and CDR2: SGHNT and YYREEE (reference sequence). The germline V and J ends were trimmed by 3 bases and 6 bases, with 15 bases remaining between them. This CDR3 is 14 amino acids long. CDR3: CASSSNKLEQTQYF. As DNA, the CDR3 is TGTGCCAGCAGCTCCAATAAACTAGAACAGACCCAGTACTTC.

The CDR3 coding sequence is TGTGCCAGCAGTTACGATCGGGGGGGATACGAGCAGTACTTC. The encoded protein is CASSYDRGGYEQYF. The rearrangement uses TRBV6-6 and TRBJ2-7; 8 bases match TRBD2. V lost 2 bases to trimming and J lost 4 bases; unmatched junction nucleotides: 4. The CDR3 sequence is 14 residues long. Looked up from germline, CDR1 is MNHNY and CDR2 is SVGAGI (reference sequence).

This sequence joins TRBV19 and TRBJ1-1; D possibly corresponds to TRBD1 (6 bases). Trimming removed 7 bases at V and 3 bases at J, with 15 bases between. There are 14 residues in the CDR3. Germline V gene sequence: CDR1 LNHDA, CDR2 SQIVND (reference sequence). CDR3 in DNA: TGTGCCAGTACCAACAGGGCAGGGGACACTGAAGCTTTCTTT. It translates to CASTNRAGDTEAFF.

The chain recombines TRBV4-2 with TRBJ1-2; D gene ambiguous. V was pared by 0 bases and J by 4 bases, with 9 bases between. The length of the CDR3 is 14 residues. Looked up from germline, CDR1 is LGHNA and CDR2 is YNFKEQ. The CDR3 region is CASSQEAGSYGYTF. DNA of the CDR3: TGTGCCAGCAGCCAAGAAGCAGGCTCCTATGGCTACACCTTC.

The V gene is TRBV2, the J gene TRBJ1-2, with a weak D call TRBD1 (6 bases). The CDR3 consists of 14 residues. V was pared by 0 bases and J by 9 bases, with 14 bases between. Germline V gives CDR1 SNHLY, CDR2 FYNNEI. CDR3 in amino acids: CASSEARAGVRYTF. CDR3 bases: TGTGCCAGCAGTGAAGCGCGTGCAGGGGTCCGCTACACCTTC.

This chain joins TRBV9 and TRBJ2-3, with TRBD2 as a possible D gene (5 bases). This CDR3 region has 16 residues. CDR1 SGDLS and CDR2 YYNGEE come from the germline V gene. V was clipped by 0 bases and J by 7 bases, with 18 bases between them. CDR3 coding DNA: TGTGCCAGCAGCGTAGCTGAGGGCCCCTCCGGGTATACGCAGTATTTT. It yields the protein CASSVAEGPSGYTQYF.

This clone appeared once. V and J are TRBV6-5 and TRBJ2-3; D might be TRBD1 (5 bases). The CDR3 extends over 14 amino acids. V was cut by 0 bases and J by 3 bases, with 7 bases left in between. CDR1 MNHEY and CDR2 SVGAGI come from the germline V gene. CDR3 DNA: TGTGCCAGCAGTTACTCACAGGCTACAGATACGCAGTATTTT. It is translated as CASSYSQATDTQYF.

CDR3 region: CASSEPGTGKPKSYYNSPLHF. The CDR3, as DNA: TGTGCCAGCAGTGAACCCGGGACAGGGAAACCGAAAAGTTACTATAATTCACCCCTCCACTTT. J is TRBJ1-6 and V is TRBV6-1; TRBD1 agrees at 9 bases. The V gene's germline CDR1 is MNHNS and CDR2 SASEGT. With 2 bases clipped from V and 3 bases from J, the junction kept 17 bases outside the gene matches. This CDR3 comprises 21 residues.

This clone occurred once. V gene TRBV4-2 combines with J gene TRBJ1-3, with 9 bases that match TRBD1. CDR1 is LGHNA and CDR2 is YNFKEQ in the germline V gene. The CDR3 sequence is 18 residues long. V dropped 0 bases and J dropped 1; count of bases not matched to a gene: 7. CDR3 nucleotide sequence: TGTGCCAGCAGCCAAGACCCGGGACAGGGACTTTCTGGAAACACCATATATTTT. Protein: CASSQDPGQGLSGNTIYF.

The chain is built from TRBV4-1 and TRBJ2-1, with D maybe TRBD2 (6 bases). The CDR3 contains 14 residues. Trimming cost V 0 bases and J 10 bases, with 13 bases left between them. The germline CDR1 and CDR2 sequences are MGHRA and YSYEKL. The CDR3 sequence: CASSQEEGPREQFF. DNA for the CDR3: TGCGCCAGCAGCCAAGAGGAGGGTCCGAGGGAGCAGTTCTTC.

The chain employs TRBV15 and TRBJ1-4; 8 nucleotides agree with TRBD1. The trim removed 2 bases at V and 1 base at J, leaving 6 bases unmatched. CDR3 length: 17 amino acids. Per the germline V gene, CDR1 is LNHNV and CDR2 is YYDKDF (reference sequence). The CDR3 spells CATSRNDRGRTNEKLFF. The CDR3 nucleotides are TGTGCCACCAGCAGAAATGACAGGGGAAGAACTAATGAAAAACTGTTTTTT.

The J gene is TRBJ1-1, the V gene TRBV5-1; D ambiguous. CDR1 is SGHRS and CDR2 is YFSETQ in the germline V gene. The CDR3 is 15 amino acids. Trimming stripped 3 bases from V and 3 bases from J, with 15 bases between. CDR3 loop: CASSSNPVLDTEAFF. The CDR3, as DNA: TGCGCCAGCAGCTCAAATCCAGTGTTGGACACTGAAGCTTTCTTT.

The genes are TRBV18 and TRBJ1-2, with TRBD1 as a possible D gene (6 bases). The CDR3 is 14 amino acids. Trimming took 0 bases from V and 7 from J, leaving 12 bases between them. The germline CDR1 and CDR2 sequences are KGHSH and LQKENI. CDR3 nucleotides: TGTGCCAGCTCACCACCGCGACAGGTTTCTGGCTACACCTTC. As protein: CASSPPRQVSGYTF. Drawing the rest from reference TRBV18 and TRBJ1-2, the complete variable domain is NAGVMQNPRHLVRRRGQEARLRCSPMKGHSHVYWYRQLPEEGLKFMVYLQKENIIDESGMPKERFSAEFPKEGPSILRIQQVVRGDSAAYFCASSPPRQVSGYTFGSGTRLTVV.

This chain uses TRBV5-5 with TRBJ2-1; D not resolved. The CDR3 runs to 14 residues. V lost 1 base and J lost 3, with 8 bases in between. Germline values: CDR1 SGHKS, CDR2 YYEKEE (reference sequence). CDR3 coding DNA: TGTGCCAGCAGCTTGCCCCCGGGCTACAATGAGCAGTTCTTC. Amino acid sequence: CASSLPPGYNEQFF.

The V call is TRBV4-2, the J call TRBJ1-1, with D tentatively TRBD1 (5 bases). The ends were cut back, 5 bases at V and 1 base at J, with 8 bases in the middle. The V gene's germline CDR1 is LGHNA and CDR2 YNFKEQ. The CDR3 runs 13 residues. CDR3 sequence (DNA): TGTGCCAGCAGCTCACAGGCGAACACTGAAGCTTTCTTT. Its translation: CASSSQANTEAFF.

The rearrangement links TRBV27 to TRBJ1-6; D is perhaps TRBD1 (6 bases). This CDR3 spans 18 amino acids. Per germline, CDR1 MNHEY and CDR2 SMNVEV (reference sequence). The V and J ends lost 7 bases and 7 bases respectively, with 26 bases between them. CDR3 nucleotide sequence: TGTGCCAGCAATCCCTATTCGGACAGTTTTTCTCCCAATTCACCCCTCCACTTT. As protein: CASNPYSDSFSPNSPLHF.

The chain uses TRBV18 and TRBJ2-4; 10 bases are shared with TRBD2. The CDR3 covers 18 residues. The V and J ends lost 2 bases and 0 bases, in that order; junction bases with no gene match: 7. Germline-derived CDR1 and CDR2 are KGHSH and LQKENI. The CDR3 nucleotides read TGTGCCAGCTCACCATTAGCTAGCGGGGGAGTAGCCAAAAACATTCAGTACTTC. Encoded protein: CASSPLASGGVAKNIQYF.

The chain employs TRBV2 and TRBJ2-5, with 13 nucleotides matching TRBD2. Germline V CDR1 and CDR2: SNHLY, FYNNEI. CDR3 size: 15 residues. V lost 6 bases, J lost 6 bases, and 7 bases stayed unmatched. This CDR3 reads CASRARGLAGKTQYF. The CDR3 nucleotides read TGTGCCAGCAGGGCAAGGGGACTAGCGGGAAAGACCCAGTACTTC.

The rearrangement uses TRBV7-2 and TRBJ2-7, with no clear D. The CDR3 extends over 13 amino acids. Germline V lookup: CDR1 SGHTA, CDR2 FQGNSA. Trimming stripped 1 base from V and 7 bases from J, with 11 bases between. The CDR3 DNA reads as TGTGCCAGCAGCTTAGTCGTCTCGGGTGAGCAGTACTTC. It codes for CASSLVVSGEQYF.

This sequence joins TRBV10-3 and TRBJ2-1; 10 bases match TRBD2. V lost 4 bases to trimming and J lost 5 bases; unmatched junction nucleotides: 5. The CDR3 covers 15 residues. Germline V gene data show CDR1 as ENHRY and CDR2 as SYGVKD. The CDR3 sequence is CAISAGTSDHNEQFF. In nucleotides, the CDR3 is TGTGCCATCAGTGCCGGGACTAGCGACCACAATGAGCAGTTCTTC.

The rearrangement joins TRBV11-2 to TRBJ2-3; TRBD2 aligns across 10 bases. After removal of 5 bases from V and 2 bases from J, the junction contained 7 bases not matched to a gene. Germline loops: CDR1 SGHAT, CDR2 FQNNGV. This CDR3 region has 16 residues. The CDR3 DNA is TGTGCCAGCAGCCCCCTAGCGGGGGTTTCCACAGATACGCAGTATTTT. Encoded protein: CASSPLAGVSTDTQYF. The variable domain in full, with the rest retrieved from reference TRBV11-2 and TRBJ2-3, is EAGVAQSPRYKIIEKRQSVAFWCNPISGHATLYWYQQILGQGPKLLIQFQNNGVVDDSQLPKDRFSAERLKGVDSTLKIQPAKLEDSAVYLCASSPLAGVSTDTQYFGPGTRLTVL.